Sequencing of this T cell receptor (beta chain) was carried out in a study of T cell repertoires in cytomegalovirus infection. The CDR3 is 12 residues long. The germline V gene has CDR1 SGHTA and CDR2 FQGNSA. V was cut by 5 bases and J by 3 bases, with 7 bases left in between. MiXCR, applied by TCRdb to the reads, yields one record per CDR3 protein. Counted here are just over 300,000 distinct CDR3 sequences, 15% to 20% occurring once; the ten biggest clones make up around 12%. This rearrangement joins TRBV7-2 to TRBJ1-2; a possible D gene is TRBD1 (5 bases). The material sequenced was PBMCs. The clonotype originates from a human donor in good health (CMV status not recorded). Some clones in this sample may be carry-over from other donors' samples. DNA of the CDR3: TGTGCCAGCAGCGAGGGGTACTATGGCTACACCTTC. Protein product: CASSEGYYGYTF.